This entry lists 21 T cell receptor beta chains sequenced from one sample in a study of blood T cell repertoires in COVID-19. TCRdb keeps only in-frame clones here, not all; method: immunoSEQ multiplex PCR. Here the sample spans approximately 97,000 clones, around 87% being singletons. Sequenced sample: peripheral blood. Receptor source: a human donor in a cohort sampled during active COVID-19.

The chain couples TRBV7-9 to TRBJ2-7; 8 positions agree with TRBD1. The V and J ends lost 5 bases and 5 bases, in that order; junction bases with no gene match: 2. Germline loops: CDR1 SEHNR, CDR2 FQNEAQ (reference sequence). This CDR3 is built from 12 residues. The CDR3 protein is CASSPGGNEQYF. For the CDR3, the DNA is TGTGCCAGCAGCCCAGGGGGCAACGAGCAGTACTTC. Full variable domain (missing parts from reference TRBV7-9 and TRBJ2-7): DTGVSQNPRHKITKRGQNVTFRCDPISEHNRLYWYRQTLGQGPEFLTYFQNEAQLEKSRLLSDRFSAERPKGSFSTLEIQRTEQGDSAMYLCASSPGGNEQYFGPGTRLTVT.

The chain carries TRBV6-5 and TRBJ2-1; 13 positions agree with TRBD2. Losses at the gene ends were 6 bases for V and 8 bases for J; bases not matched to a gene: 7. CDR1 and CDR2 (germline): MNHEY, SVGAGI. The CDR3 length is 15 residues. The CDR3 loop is CASRLTSGGGHEQFF. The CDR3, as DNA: TGTGCCAGCAGGTTAACTAGCGGGGGGGGGCATGAGCAGTTCTTC.

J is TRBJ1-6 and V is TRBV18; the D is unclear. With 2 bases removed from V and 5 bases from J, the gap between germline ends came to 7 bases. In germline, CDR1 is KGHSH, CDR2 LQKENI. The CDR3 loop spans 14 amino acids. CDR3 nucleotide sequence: TGTGCCAGCTCACCAGCGGGAAATAATTCACCCCTCCACTTT. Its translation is CASSPAGNNSPLHF.

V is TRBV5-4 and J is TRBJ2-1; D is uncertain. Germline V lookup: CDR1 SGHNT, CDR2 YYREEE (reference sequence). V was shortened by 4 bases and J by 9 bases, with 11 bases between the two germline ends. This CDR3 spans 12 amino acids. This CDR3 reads CASSLKPGEQFF. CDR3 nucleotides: TGTGCCAGCAGCCTAAAACCCGGTGAGCAGTTCTTC.

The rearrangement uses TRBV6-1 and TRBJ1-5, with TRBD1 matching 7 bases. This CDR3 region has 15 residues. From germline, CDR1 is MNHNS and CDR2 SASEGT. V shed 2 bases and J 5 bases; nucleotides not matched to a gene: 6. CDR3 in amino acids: CASSETRDRDQPQHF. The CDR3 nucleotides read TGTGCCAGCAGTGAAACGCGGGACAGAGATCAGCCCCAGCATTTT.

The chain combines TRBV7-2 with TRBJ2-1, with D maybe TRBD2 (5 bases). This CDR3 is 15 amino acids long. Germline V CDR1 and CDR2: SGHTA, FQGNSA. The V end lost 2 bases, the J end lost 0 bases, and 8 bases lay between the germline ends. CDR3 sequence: CASSLTAASYNEQFF. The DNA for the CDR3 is TGTGCCAGCAGCTTAACAGCGGCCTCCTACAATGAGCAGTTCTTC.

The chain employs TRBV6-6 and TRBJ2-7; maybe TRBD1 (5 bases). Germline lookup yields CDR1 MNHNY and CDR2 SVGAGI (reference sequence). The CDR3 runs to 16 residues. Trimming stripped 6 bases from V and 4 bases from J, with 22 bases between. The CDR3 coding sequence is TGTGCCAGCAGCCACGGCCGCCGTAGGGCAGGGTACGAGCAGTACTTC. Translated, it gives CASSHGRRRAGYEQYF.

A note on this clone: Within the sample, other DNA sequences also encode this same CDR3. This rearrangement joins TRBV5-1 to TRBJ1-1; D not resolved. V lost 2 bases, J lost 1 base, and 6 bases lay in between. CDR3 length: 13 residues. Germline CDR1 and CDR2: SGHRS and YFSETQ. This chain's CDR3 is CASSFSGNTEAFF. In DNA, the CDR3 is TGCGCCAGCAGCTTTTCAGGGAACACTGAAGCTTTCTTT.

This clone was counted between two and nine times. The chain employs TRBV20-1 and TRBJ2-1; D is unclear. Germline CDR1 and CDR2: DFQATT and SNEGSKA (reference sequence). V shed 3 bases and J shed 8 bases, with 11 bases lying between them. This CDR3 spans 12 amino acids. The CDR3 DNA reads TGCAGTGCTAGTTGGCGGAGCTATGAGCAGTTCTTC. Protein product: CSASWRSYEQFF.

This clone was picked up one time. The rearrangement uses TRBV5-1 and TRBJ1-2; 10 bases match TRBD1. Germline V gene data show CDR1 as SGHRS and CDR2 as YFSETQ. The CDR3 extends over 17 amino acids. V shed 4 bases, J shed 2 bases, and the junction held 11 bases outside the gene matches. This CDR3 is CASSINPGTGENYGYTF. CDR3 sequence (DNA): TGCGCCAGCAGCATAAATCCCGGGACAGGGGAAAACTATGGCTACACCTTC. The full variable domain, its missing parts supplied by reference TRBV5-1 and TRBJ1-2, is KAGVTQTPRYLIKTRGQQVTLSCSPISGHRSVSWYQQTPGQGLQFLFEYFSETQRNKGNFPGRFSGRQFSNSRSEMNVSTLELGDSALYLCASSINPGTGENYGYTFGSGTRLTVV.

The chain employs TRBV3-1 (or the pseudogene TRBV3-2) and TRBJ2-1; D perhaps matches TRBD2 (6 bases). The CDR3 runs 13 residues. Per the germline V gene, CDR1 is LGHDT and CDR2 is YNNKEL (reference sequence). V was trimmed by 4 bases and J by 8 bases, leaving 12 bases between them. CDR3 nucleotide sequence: TGTGCCAGCAGCCGAAGGAGGGGAGATGAGCAGTTCTTC. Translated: CASSRRRGDEQFF.

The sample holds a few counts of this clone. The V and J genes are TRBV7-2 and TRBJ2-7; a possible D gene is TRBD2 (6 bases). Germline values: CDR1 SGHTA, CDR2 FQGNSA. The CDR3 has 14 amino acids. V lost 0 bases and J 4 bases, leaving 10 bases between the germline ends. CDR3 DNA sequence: TGTGCCAGCAGCTTAGCAGCGGGCGCATACGAGCAGTACTTC. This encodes CASSLAAGAYEQYF.

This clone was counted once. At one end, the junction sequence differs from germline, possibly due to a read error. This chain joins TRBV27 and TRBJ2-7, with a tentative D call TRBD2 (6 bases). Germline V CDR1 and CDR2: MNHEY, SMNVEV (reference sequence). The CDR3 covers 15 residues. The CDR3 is CASSQTGTYIYQQYF. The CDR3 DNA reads TGTGCCAGCAGTCAGACCGGGACTTATATCTACCAGCAGTACTTC.

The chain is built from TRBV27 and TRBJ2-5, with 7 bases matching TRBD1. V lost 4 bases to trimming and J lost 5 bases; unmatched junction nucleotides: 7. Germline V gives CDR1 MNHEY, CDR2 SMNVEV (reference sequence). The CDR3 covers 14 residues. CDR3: CASSWNRGSETQYF. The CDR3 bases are TGTGCCAGCAGTTGGAACAGGGGATCGGAGACCCAGTACTTC.

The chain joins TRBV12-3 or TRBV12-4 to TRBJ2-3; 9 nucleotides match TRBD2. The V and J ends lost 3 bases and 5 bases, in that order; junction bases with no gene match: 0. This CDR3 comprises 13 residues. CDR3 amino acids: CASSFSGRDTQYF. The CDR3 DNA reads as TGTGCCAGCAGTTTTAGCGGGAGAGATACGCAGTATTTT.

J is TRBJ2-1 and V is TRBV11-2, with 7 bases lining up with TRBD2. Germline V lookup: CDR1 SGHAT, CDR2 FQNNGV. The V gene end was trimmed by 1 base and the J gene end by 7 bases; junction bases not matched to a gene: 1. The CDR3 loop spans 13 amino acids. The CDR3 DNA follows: TGTGCCAGCAGCTTAGCGGGAGGAAATGAGCAGTTCTTC. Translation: CASSLAGGNEQFF.

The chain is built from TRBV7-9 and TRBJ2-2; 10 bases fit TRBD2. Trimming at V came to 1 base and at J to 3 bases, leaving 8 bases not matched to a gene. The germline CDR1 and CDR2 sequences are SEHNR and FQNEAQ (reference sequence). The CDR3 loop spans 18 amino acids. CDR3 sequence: CASSLDPSGRWDTGELFF. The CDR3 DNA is TGTGCCAGCAGCTTAGATCCTAGCGGGAGATGGGACACCGGGGAGCTGTTTTTT.

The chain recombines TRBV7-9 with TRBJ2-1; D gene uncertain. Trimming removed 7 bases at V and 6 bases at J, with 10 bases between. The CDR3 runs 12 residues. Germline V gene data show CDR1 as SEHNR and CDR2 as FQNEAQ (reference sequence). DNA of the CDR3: TGTGCCAGCACTCGACTGCTCAATGAGCAGTTCTTC. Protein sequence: CASTRLLNEQFF.

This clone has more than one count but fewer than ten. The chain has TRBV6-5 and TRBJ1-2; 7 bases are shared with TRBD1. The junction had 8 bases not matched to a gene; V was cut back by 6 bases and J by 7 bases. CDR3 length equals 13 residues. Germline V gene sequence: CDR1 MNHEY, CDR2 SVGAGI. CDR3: CASSDREARGYTF. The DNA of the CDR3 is TGTGCCAGCAGCGACAGGGAGGCTCGTGGCTACACCTTC.

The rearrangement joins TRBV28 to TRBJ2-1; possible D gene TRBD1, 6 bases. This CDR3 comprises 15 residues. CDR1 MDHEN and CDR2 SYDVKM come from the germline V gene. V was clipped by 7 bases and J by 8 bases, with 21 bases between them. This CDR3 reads CASIPLGAGSDEQFF. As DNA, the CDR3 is TGTGCCAGCATCCCTCTGGGGGCCGGAAGCGATGAGCAGTTCTTC.

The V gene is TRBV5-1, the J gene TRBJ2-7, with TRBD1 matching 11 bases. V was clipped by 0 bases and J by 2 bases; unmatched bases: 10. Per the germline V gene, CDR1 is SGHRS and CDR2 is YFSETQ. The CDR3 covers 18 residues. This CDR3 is CASSLEGQGVPPPYEQYF. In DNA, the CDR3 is TGCGCCAGCAGCTTGGAGGGACAGGGGGTCCCTCCGCCCTACGAGCAGTACTTC.